A single sample is the source of the 2 T cell receptor beta chains below, sequenced in a study of cytomegalovirus exposure and HLA in healthy donors. 60 Vbeta and 13 Jbeta primers were used in PCR. The assay was immunoSEQ multiplex PCR, and TCRdb's table has in-frame clones only and misses some. Among 150,000 to 180,000 clones, 80% were seen once, and the ten largest hold around 6%. The sequencing sample was made of PBMCs. These receptors were taken from a woman in her thirties or forties in good health and CMV-seropositive.

CDR3 coding DNA: TGTGCCAGCAGATTGACAGGGTTGAATGAGCAGTTCTTC. This gives the protein CASRLTGLNEQFF. The V call is TRBV27, the J call TRBJ2-1; 7 bases agree with TRBD1. CDR3 length: 13 residues. The ends lost 6 bases at V and 7 bases at J; junction bases unmatched: 6. Looked up from germline, CDR1 is MNHEY and CDR2 is SMNVEV (reference sequence).

This clone has just a few counts. The chain has TRBV30 and TRBJ1-1, with D possibly TRBD1 on 5 matching bases. With 4 bases removed from V and 6 bases from J, the gap between germline ends came to 9 bases. The CDR3 sequence is 11 residues long. CDR1 GTSNPN and CDR2 SVGIG come from the germline V gene (reference sequence). The CDR3 loop reads CAWITGAEAFF. For the CDR3, the DNA is TGTGCCTGGATCACAGGCGCTGAAGCTTTCTTT.